This T cell receptor (beta chain) was recorded in a study of cytomegalovirus exposure and HLA in healthy donors. Study-level findings and limits: Confirmation in vitro established that three CMV-associated chains were specific for CMV antigens. TCR beta chain V- and J-gene trimming was linked, in a later analysis, to a missense variant in DCLRE1C. HLA alleles were associated with around 17,000 TCR beta sequences in a later analysis at 0.05 false discovery rate. Researchers reportedly found TCR beta sequences accurately predicted most subjects' HLA-A and HLA-B alleles.

PCR involved 60 Vbeta and 13 Jbeta primers. The table came from immunoSEQ multiplex PCR; TCRdb's copy has only in-frame clones and leaves some out. The data hold about 200,000 clones, with around 79% observed a single time. Notes on this clone: Antigen specificity is unknown.

CDR3 length: 14 residues. The germline V gene encodes CDR1 SEHNR and CDR2 FQNEAQ (reference sequence). Between the trimmed V and J ends, which lost 5 bases and 2 bases, there was a span of 10 bases. The sample comprised PBMCs. The sequence was collected from a woman under 40 in good health and CMV-seropositive. The chain employs TRBV7-9 and TRBJ1-3; tentative D call: TRBD1 (5 bases). The CDR3 bases are TGTGCCAGCAGCCATGGGACTGCTGGAAACACCATATATTTT. It is translated as CASSHGTAGNTIYF. Filled out from reference TRBV7-9 and TRBJ1-3, the complete variable domain reads DTGVSQNPRHKITKRGQNVTFRCDPISEHNRLYWYRQTLGQGPEFLTYFQNEAQLEKSRLLSDRFSAERPKGSFSTLEIQRTEQGDSAMYLCASSHGTAGNTIYFGEGSWLTVV.